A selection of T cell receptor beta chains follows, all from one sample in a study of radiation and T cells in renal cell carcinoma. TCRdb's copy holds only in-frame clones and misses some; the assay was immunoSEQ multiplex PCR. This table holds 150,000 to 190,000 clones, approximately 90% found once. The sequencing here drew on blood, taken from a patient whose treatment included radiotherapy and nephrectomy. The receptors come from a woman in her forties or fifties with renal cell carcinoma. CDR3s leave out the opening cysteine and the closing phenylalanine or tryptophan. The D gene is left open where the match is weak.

SVVLAGLGTQY,TRBV29-1,TRBD2,TRBJ2-5
ASSQDRVNTEAF,TRBV14,.,TRBJ1-1
ASSSEGLSNGYT,TRBV5-1,.,TRBJ1-2
ASSLDYGAEAF,TRBV11-2,.,TRBJ1-1
SVRGGQETQY,TRBV29-1,.,TRBJ2-5
ASSAGPSTEAF,TRBV19,.,TRBJ1-1
ASSPPGQGAHNEQF,TRBV18,TRBD1,TRBJ2-1
ASSSRQVANTGELF,TRBV7-3,.,TRBJ2-2
ASSFRAGYGPWK,TRBV5-6,.,TRBJ1-3
ASSFRVEQY,TRBV28,.,TRBJ2-7
ASSMAGPIRYGYT,TRBV19,.,TRBJ1-2
ASSSGTVGRTDTQY,TRBV11-1,TRBD1,TRBJ2-3
ASSRTGVGDTQY,TRBV7-8,.,TRBJ2-3
ASSQPGQGITEAF,TRBV4-3,TRBD1,TRBJ1-1
ASSVGGFENEKLF,TRBV9,.,TRBJ1-4
ASSDFTAVNSPLH,TRBV19,.,TRBJ1-6
ASSINPRANTEAF,TRBV19,.,TRBJ1-1
ASTIGGANTGELF,TRBV19,.,TRBJ2-2
ASSTGQVAYNEQF,TRBV19,TRBD1,TRBJ2-1
ATSRDEGEKLF,TRBV15,.,TRBJ1-4
ASSLDWLAGREQF,TRBV5-1,TRBD2,TRBJ2-1
AWSVNRDNEQF,TRBV30,.,TRBJ2-1
ASSLGGGAGGNTEAF,TRBV11-3,.,TRBJ1-1
ASKGTTYEQY,TRBV6-5,.,TRBJ2-7
ASSSDLGQLIYSNQPQH,TRBV7-9,TRBD1,TRBJ1-5
ASSAKGARSYNEQF,TRBV9,TRBD1,TRBJ2-1
ASSLGTGANEKLF,TRBV5-1,TRBD1,TRBJ1-4
ASSVTGTANEKLF,TRBV5-1,TRBD1,TRBJ1-4
AWSPIGPWGFYEQY,TRBV30,.,TRBJ2-7
ASSDRQGANYGYT,TRBV9,TRBD1,TRBJ1-2
ASSLSRGSSYNSPLH,TRBV7-2,TRBD1,TRBJ1-6
ASSPPGGGRTEAF,TRBV5-4,.,TRBJ1-1
ASPGQHTDTQY,TRBV6-4,TRBD1,TRBJ2-3
ASNDRESNQPQH,TRBV2,.,TRBJ1-5
SVDRQLGYT,TRBV29-1,.,TRBJ1-2
ASSESWNTQY,TRBV10-2,.,TRBJ2-3
ASSLTSGEAGTEAF,TRBV6-4,.,TRBJ1-1
ASSYSRGGNEKLF,TRBV6-6,.,TRBJ1-4
AISESFGGGSYEQY,TRBV10-3,.,TRBJ2-7
ATSRGKQRASYEQY,TRBV15,.,TRBJ2-7
ASSQESSGATGANVLT,TRBV4-3,.,TRBJ2-6
ASNDIYEQY,TRBV6-5,.,TRBJ2-7
ASSERQGTFNTGANVLT,TRBV7-9,TRBD1,TRBJ2-6
ASSVAPSSPLH,TRBV9,.,TRBJ1-6
ACTVSQNTEAF,TRBV30,.,TRBJ1-1
ASSLVSSRANEKLF,TRBV7-2,.,TRBJ1-4
ASSNRANTGELF,TRBV19,.,TRBJ2-2
ASRFNSNQPQH,TRBV5-1,.,TRBJ1-5
ASSPGGGQGVTEAF,TRBV5-4,TRBD1,TRBJ1-1
ASSVVVGWGLDHNEQF,TRBV9,.,TRBJ2-1
ASSIDLGAQPQH,TRBV19,.,TRBJ1-5
ASRQSGTGNQPQH,TRBV6-5,TRBD1,TRBJ1-5
ASSLGETSDKGTQY,TRBV13,.,TRBJ2-3